The 29 T cell receptor beta chains below were found in one sample sequenced in a study of cytomegalovirus exposure and HLA in healthy donors. In the PCR, 60 Vbeta and 13 Jbeta primers were used. TCRdb keeps only in-frame clones here, not all; method: immunoSEQ multiplex PCR. The sample shows under 85,000 clones, roughly 78% of them seen only once. Source material: PBMCs. Receptors originate from a woman aged 25 to 39 in good health and CMV-seronegative.

J is TRBJ2-7 and V is TRBV10-3, with D possibly matching TRBD2 (5 bases). Trimming stripped 4 bases from V and 6 bases from J, with 13 bases between. The CDR3 is made up of 13 amino acids. The germline V gene encodes CDR1 ENHRY and CDR2 SYGVKD. The CDR3 sequence is CAISGSIRGEQYF. CDR3 DNA: TGTGCCATCAGTGGATCGATTCGGGGCGAGCAGTACTTC.

This clone came up once. The rearrangement links TRBV7-9 to TRBJ1-1; D uncertain. V lost 3 bases and J lost 5, with 13 bases in between. The CDR3 sequence is 14 residues long. Per the germline V gene, CDR1 is SEHNR and CDR2 is FQNEAQ (reference sequence). The CDR3 nucleotides are TGTGCCAGCAGCTTGCGAGGGTCGGAGACTGAAGCTTTCTTT. It specifies CASSLRGSETEAFF.

This rearrangement joins TRBV27 to TRBJ2-7; D is possibly TRBD1 (6 bases). The germline V gene has CDR1 MNHEY and CDR2 SMNVEV (reference sequence). The CDR3 is made up of 13 amino acids. Trimming cost V 6 bases and J 5 bases, with 14 bases left between them. CDR3 sequence: CASSGTNFHEQYF. CDR3 bases: TGTGCCAGCAGCGGGACAAACTTCCACGAGCAGTACTTC.

This clone came up a few times. The chain links TRBV6-5 to TRBJ2-7; 7 nucleotides line up with TRBD2. CDR1 and CDR2 from the germline V gene are MNHEY and SVGAGI. V lost 8 bases, J lost 1 base, and 2 bases stayed unmatched. This CDR3 is 12 amino acids long. CDR3 in DNA: TGTGCCAGCCACGGGGGGTCCTACGAGCAGTACTTC. The encoded protein is CASHGGSYEQYF.

This clone was recorded once. This sequence joins TRBV7-2 and TRBJ2-5, with 8 bases identical to TRBD1. CDR1 and CDR2 from the germline V gene are SGHTA and FQGNSA. The CDR3 has 13 amino acids. With V trimmed by 5 bases and J by 4 bases, 3 bases remained unmatched. CDR3 sequence: CASSPGTGETQYF. The CDR3 nucleotides are TGTGCCAGCAGCCCCGGGACAGGAGAGACCCAGTACTTC. The full variable domain, completed using reference TRBV7-2 and TRBJ2-5, is GAGVSQSPSNKVTEKGKDVELRCDPISGHTALYWYRQSLGQGLEFLIYFQGNSAPDKSGLPSDRFSAERTGGSVSTLTIQRTQQEDSAVYLCASSPGTGETQYFGPGTRLLVL.

The CDR3 nucleotides are TGCAGCGTCCGAACTAGCGGGGGGATCTACGAGCAGTACTTC. This translates into CSVRTSGGIYEQYF. The V gene is TRBV29-1, the J gene TRBJ2-7, with 12 bases that match TRBD2. CDR3 length equals 14 residues. J lost 3 bases, V lost 6 bases, and 6 bases had no gene match. CDR1 is SQVTM, CDR2 ANQGSEA, per germline.

The rearrangement links TRBV4-1 to TRBJ1-1; D is uncertain. V lost 0 bases to trimming and J lost 4 bases, with 6 bases between them. The CDR3 is made up of 13 amino acids. Looked up from germline, CDR1 is MGHRA and CDR2 is YSYEKL. The CDR3 spells CASSQDRSTEAFF. CDR3 in DNA: TGCGCCAGCAGCCAAGATCGGAGCACTGAAGCTTTCTTT.

The chain links TRBV2 to TRBJ1-2; D remains unclear. The germline V and J ends were trimmed by 3 bases and 1 base, with 3 bases remaining between them. Germline V gives CDR1 SNHLY, CDR2 FYNNEI. This CDR3 is 12 amino acids long. DNA of the CDR3: TGTGCCAGCAGTGACGGTAACTATGGCTACACCTTC. It translates to CASSDGNYGYTF. Complete variable domain (other parts from reference TRBV2 and TRBJ1-2): EPEVTQTPSHQVTQMGQEVILRCVPISNHLYFYWYRQILGQKVEFLVSFYNNEISEKSEIFDDQFSVERPDGSNFTLKIRSTKLEDSAMYFCASSDGNYGYTFGSGTRLTVV.

This chain uses TRBV9 with TRBJ2-2; 7 bases map to TRBD2. Trimming at V came to 4 bases and at J to 2 bases, leaving 5 bases not matched to a gene. Germline V gene data show CDR1 as SGDLS and CDR2 as YYNGEE. The CDR3 extends over 15 amino acids. The CDR3 nucleotides are TGTGCCAGCAGCACCAGCGGGGTCAACACCGGGGAGCTGTTTTTT. Protein sequence: CASSTSGVNTGELFF.

This clone has only a few counts. The chain joins TRBV10-3 to TRBJ2-3, with TRBD1 identical over 12 bases. Trimming at V came to 6 bases and at J to 3 bases, leaving 1 base not matched to a gene. The V gene's germline CDR1 is ENHRY and CDR2 SYGVKD. The CDR3 has 14 residues. CDR3 in DNA: TGTGCCATCAGGGGACAGGGGGCAACAGATACGCAGTATTTT. Translated: CAIRGQGATDTQYF.

This chain connects TRBV4-3 to TRBJ2-7, with TRBD2 matching 14 bases. The germline CDR1 and CDR2 sequences are LGHNA and YSLEER. Trimming cost V 2 bases and J 5 bases; bases outside gene matches: 8. This CDR3 comprises 17 residues. The CDR3 protein is CASSQLGGTSGGNEQYF. The CDR3 DNA reads TGCGCCAGCAGCCAATTAGGCGGGACTAGCGGGGGCAACGAGCAGTACTTC.

This clone occurred a few times. The gene calls are TRBV7-6 and TRBJ2-1, with 10 bases fitting TRBD2. V lost 5 bases and J lost 3; bases outside the gene matches: 7. The germline V gene has CDR1 SGHVS and CDR2 FNYEAQ. This CDR3 has 16 amino acids. DNA for the CDR3: TGTGCCAGCAGCCCGACTAGCGGGCTAGACTACAATGAGCAGTTCTTC. Translated, it gives CASSPTSGLDYNEQFF.

This rearrangement joins TRBV20-1 to TRBJ2-7; D unresolved. The CDR3 is 11 amino acids. Germline V CDR1 and CDR2: DFQATT, SNEGSKA (reference sequence). V lost 0 bases and J 3 bases, leaving 3 bases between the germline ends. The CDR3 nucleotides read TGCAGTGCTAGAGATCTCTACGAGCAGTACTTC. This sequence encodes CSARDLYEQYF.

The rearrangement links TRBV28 to TRBJ2-3; 7 bases agree with TRBD2. CDR3 length: 14 amino acids. After removal of 6 bases from V and 2 bases from J, the junction contained 5 bases not matched to a gene. Germline V gives CDR1 MDHEN, CDR2 SYDVKM. In nucleotides, the CDR3 is TGTGCCAGCAGCTCGAGCGGGGCCACAGATACGCAGTATTTT. It yields the protein CASSSSGATDTQYF.

The rearrangement uses TRBV28 and TRBJ2-2, with no clear D. The CDR3 is made up of 11 amino acids. From germline, CDR1 is MDHEN and CDR2 SYDVKM. V lost 10 bases to trimming and J lost 1 base, with 4 bases between them. The CDR3 here is CATQNTGELFF. DNA for the CDR3: TGTGCCACCCAGAACACCGGGGAGCTGTTTTTT. Drawing the rest from reference TRBV28 and TRBJ2-2, the complete variable domain is DVKVTQSSRYLVKRTGEKVFLECVQDMDHENMFWYRQDPGLGLRLIYFSYDVKMKEKGDIPEGYSVSREKKERFSLILESASTNQTSMYLCATQNTGELFFGEGSRLTVL.

A single count supports this clone. The V and J genes are TRBV7-6 and TRBJ2-1; a weak D match, TRBD1 (6 bases). CDR1 SGHVS and CDR2 FNYEAQ come from the germline V gene. The CDR3 runs 15 residues. Trimming shortened V by 3 bases and J by 3 bases, and 12 bases separated the two germline ends. CDR3 residues: CASSFRQEIYNEQFF. The CDR3 DNA reads as TGTGCCAGCAGCTTTAGACAGGAGATCTACAATGAGCAGTTCTTC.

The chain is built from TRBV9 and TRBJ2-2; D is perhaps TRBD1 (5 bases). Germline CDR1 SGDLS, CDR2 YYNGEE. The CDR3 length is 14 residues. Trimming left V 5 bases short and J 7 bases short, with 15 bases between. The CDR3: CASRGATDIGELFF. The CDR3 nucleotides are TGTGCCAGCAGAGGAGCTACGGACATCGGGGAGCTGTTTTTT.

The V call is TRBV4-1, the J call TRBJ2-2; D ambiguous. Germline CDR1 reads MGHRA; CDR2 reads YSYEKL. V was pared by 4 bases and J by 5 bases, with 11 bases between. There are 14 residues in the CDR3. The CDR3: CASSLVYVTGELFF. The CDR3 DNA reads as TGCGCCAGCAGCCTAGTTTATGTAACCGGGGAGCTGTTTTTT.

V usage is TRBV7-8 and J usage is TRBJ2-5; D remains ambiguous. Trimming removed 0 bases from V and 5 bases from J, with 13 bases in between. Germline loops: CDR1 SGHVS, CDR2 FQNEAQ. This CDR3 spans 15 amino acids. CDR3 amino acids: CASSLAPGAGETQYF. As DNA, the CDR3 is TGTGCCAGCAGCTTAGCGCCCGGTGCCGGGGAGACCCAGTACTTC.

V gene TRBV15 combines with J gene TRBJ2-7, with D perhaps matching TRBD1 (6 bases). From germline, CDR1 is LNHNV and CDR2 YYDKDF (reference sequence). V was clipped by 1 base and J by 2 bases, with 15 bases between them. The length of the CDR3 is 16 residues. The CDR3 protein is CATSRGGRDTPYEQYF. The CDR3 DNA follows: TGTGCCACCAGCAGAGGCGGCCGGGACACCCCCTACGAGCAGTACTTC.

The rearrangement links TRBV29-1 to TRBJ1-2; maybe TRBD1 (5 bases). The CDR3 length is 17 residues. The V gene's germline CDR1 is SQVTM and CDR2 ANQGSEA. The V gene lost 0 bases and the J gene lost 1 base, with 18 bases spanning the gap. The CDR3 region has the DNA TGCAGCGTTGAAGATCAATCTGGGGCCTGGAATAACTATGGCTACACCTTC. Translation: CSVEDQSGAWNNYGYTF.

The CDR3 DNA sequence: TGCGCCAGCAGCCAAGGACAGGTTTTGAACACTGAAGCTTTCTTT. This translates into CASSQGQVLNTEAFF. This rearrangement joins TRBV4-1 to TRBJ1-1; possibly TRBD1 for D (6 bases). V was clipped by 1 base and J by 0 bases, with 9 bases between them. Germline values: CDR1 MGHRA, CDR2 YSYEKL. The CDR3 length is 15 residues.

V gene TRBV7-2 combines with J gene TRBJ2-7, with D perhaps TRBD1 (6 bases). The ends were cut back, 4 bases at V and 7 bases at J, with 14 bases in the middle. The germline V gene has CDR1 SGHTA and CDR2 FQGNSA. The CDR3 contains 13 residues. The CDR3 DNA reads as TGTGCCAGCAGCTCACAGGGTTTGGGGGAGCAGTACTTC. Its translation is CASSSQGLGEQYF. Based on the CDR3 plus reference TRBV7-2 and TRBJ2-7, the full variable domain is GAGVSQSPSNKVTEKGKDVELRCDPISGHTALYWYRQSLGQGLEFLIYFQGNSAPDKSGLPSDRFSAERTGGSVSTLTIQRTQQEDSAVYLCASSSQGLGEQYFGPGTRLTVT.

This rearrangement joins TRBV4-1 to TRBJ1-1; TRBD1 aligns across 10 bases. J lost 6 bases, V lost 2 bases, and 9 bases had no gene match. The germline V gene has CDR1 MGHRA and CDR2 YSYEKL. This CDR3 has 16 amino acids. The DNA for the CDR3 is TGCGCCAGCAGCCAACACACCGGGACAGGGGCCCCTGAAGCTTTCTTT. Residues: CASSQHTGTGAPEAFF.

This clone came up once. The rearrangement uses TRBV11-2 and TRBJ2-7; the match to TRBD1 covers 8 bases. The junction had 5 bases not matched to a gene; V was cut back by 1 base and J by 0 bases. The CDR3 runs to 16 residues. Germline CDR1 and CDR2: SGHAT and FQNNGV. This CDR3 is CASSLVWTGYSYEQYF. For the CDR3, the DNA is TGTGCCAGCAGCTTAGTCTGGACAGGGTACTCCTACGAGCAGTACTTC.

The rearrangement uses TRBV27 and TRBJ2-3; a weak D match, TRBD2 (5 bases). V lost 5 bases and J 2 bases, leaving 11 bases between the germline ends. CDR1 is MNHEY and CDR2 is SMNVEV in the germline V gene (reference sequence). The CDR3 sequence is 14 residues long. CDR3 residues: CASSTGLYTDTQYF. The CDR3 DNA follows: TGTGCCAGCAGTACTGGACTGTACACAGATACGCAGTATTTT.

The gene calls are TRBV4-3 and TRBJ2-7; D uncertain. Trimming removed 0 bases from V and 3 bases from J, with 12 bases in between. The CDR3 totals 15 residues. The V gene's germline CDR1 is LGHNA and CDR2 YSLEER. The CDR3 loop is CASSQESEQNYEQYF. The DNA for the CDR3 is TGCGCCAGCAGCCAAGAATCGGAGCAAAACTACGAGCAGTACTTC.

The chain is built from TRBV5-4 and TRBJ2-7; 9 nucleotides match TRBD1. Germline CDR1 is SGHNT and CDR2 is YYREEE (reference sequence). The CDR3 is 14 residues long. The V and J ends lost 4 bases and 3 bases, in that order; junction bases with no gene match: 5. CDR3 sequence: CASSPRDRDYEQYF. DNA for the CDR3: TGTGCCAGCAGCCCCCGGGACAGGGACTACGAGCAGTACTTC.

This chain uses TRBV2 with TRBJ2-1; 9 bases map to TRBD2. V lost 7 bases, J lost 6 bases, and 13 bases stayed unmatched. In germline, CDR1 is SNHLY, CDR2 FYNNEI. CDR3 length: 16 amino acids. CDR3 coding DNA: TGTGCCAGCACGGGCGGGAGGGCCGGGGTGGGCAATGAGCAGTTCTTC. This encodes CASTGGRAGVGNEQFF.